This TCR beta chain derives from a study of shared clonotypes between healthy human individuals. CDR1 is WSHSY and CDR2 is SAAADI in the germline V gene. Trimming took off 8 bases at V and 4 bases at J, with 17 bases between the two ends. The CDR3 totals 14 residues. TCRdb's copy holds only in-frame clones and misses some; the assay was immunoSEQ multiplex PCR. In the table there are over a million clones, about 84% of which are singletons. The sequence came from a man aged 18-30 years in good health. Some clones in this sample may be carry-over from other donors' samples. The sequencing sample was made of memory CD4+ T cells from PBMCs. Regarding subset: CD45RA-negative fraction. The gene calls are TRBV10-2 and TRBJ1-2; D remains unclear. The CDR3 here is CASAEKKEAYGYTF. In nucleotides, the CDR3 is TGCGCCAGCGCCGAAAAAAAGGAAGCCTATGGCTACACCTTC.